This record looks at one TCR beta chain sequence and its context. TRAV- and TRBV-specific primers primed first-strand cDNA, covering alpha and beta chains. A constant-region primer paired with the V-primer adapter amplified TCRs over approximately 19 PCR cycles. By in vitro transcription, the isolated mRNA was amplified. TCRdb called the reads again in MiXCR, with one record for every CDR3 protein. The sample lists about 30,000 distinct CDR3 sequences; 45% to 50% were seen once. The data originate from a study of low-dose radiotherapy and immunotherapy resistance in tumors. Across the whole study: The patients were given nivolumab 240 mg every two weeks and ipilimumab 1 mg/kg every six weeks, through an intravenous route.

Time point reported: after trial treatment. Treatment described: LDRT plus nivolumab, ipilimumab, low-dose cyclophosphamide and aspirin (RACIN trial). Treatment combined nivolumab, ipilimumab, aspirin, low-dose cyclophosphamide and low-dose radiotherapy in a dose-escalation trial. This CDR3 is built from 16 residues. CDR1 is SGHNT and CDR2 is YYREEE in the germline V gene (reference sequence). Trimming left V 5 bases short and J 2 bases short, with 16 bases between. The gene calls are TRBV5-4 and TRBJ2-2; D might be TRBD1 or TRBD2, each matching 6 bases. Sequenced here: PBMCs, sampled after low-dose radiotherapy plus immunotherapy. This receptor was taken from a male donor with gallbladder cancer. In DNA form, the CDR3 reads TGTGCCAGCAGGTCCTCGGGGGCGATAAACACCGGGGAGCTGTTTTTT. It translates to CASRSSGAINTGELFF.